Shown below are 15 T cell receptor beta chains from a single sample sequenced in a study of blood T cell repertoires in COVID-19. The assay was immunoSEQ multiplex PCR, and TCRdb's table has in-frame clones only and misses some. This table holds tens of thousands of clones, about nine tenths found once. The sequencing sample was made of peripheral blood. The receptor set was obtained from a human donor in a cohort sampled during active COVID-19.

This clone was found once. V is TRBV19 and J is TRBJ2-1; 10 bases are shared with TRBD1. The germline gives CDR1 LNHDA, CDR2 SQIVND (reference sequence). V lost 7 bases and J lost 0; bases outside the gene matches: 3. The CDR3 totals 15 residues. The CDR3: CASKGTGASYNEQFF. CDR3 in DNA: TGTGCCAGTAAAGGGACAGGGGCCTCCTACAATGAGCAGTTCTTC.

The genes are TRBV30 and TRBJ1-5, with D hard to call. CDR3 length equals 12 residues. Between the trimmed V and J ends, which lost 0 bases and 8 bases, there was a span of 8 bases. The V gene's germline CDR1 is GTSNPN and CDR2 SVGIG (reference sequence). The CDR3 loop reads CAWSVRGKPQHF. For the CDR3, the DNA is TGTGCCTGGAGTGTACGGGGAAAGCCCCAGCATTTT.

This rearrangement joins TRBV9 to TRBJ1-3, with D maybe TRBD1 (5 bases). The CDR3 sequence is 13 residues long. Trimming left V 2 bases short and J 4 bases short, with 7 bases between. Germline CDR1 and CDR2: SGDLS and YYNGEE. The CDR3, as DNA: TGTGCCAGCAGCGTGGCAGGGGGAAACACCATATATTTT. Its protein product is CASSVAGGNTIYF.

The CDR3 coding sequence is TGTGCCAGCGGAGCTAGCGGGAGGCATGAGCAGTTCTTC. Amino acids: CASGASGRHEQFF. The V call is TRBV2, the J call TRBJ2-1; 11 positions match TRBD2. Per the germline V gene, CDR1 is SNHLY and CDR2 is FYNNEI. This CDR3 region has 13 residues. With 8 bases clipped from V and 8 bases from J, the junction kept 5 bases outside the gene matches.

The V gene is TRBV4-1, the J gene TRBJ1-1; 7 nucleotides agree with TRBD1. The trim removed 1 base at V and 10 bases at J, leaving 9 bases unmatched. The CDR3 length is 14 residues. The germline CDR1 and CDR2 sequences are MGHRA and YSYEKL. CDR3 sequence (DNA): TGCGCCAGCAGCCAAGCGACAGGGTTATTGGTAGCTTTCTTT. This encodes CASSQATGLLVAFF.

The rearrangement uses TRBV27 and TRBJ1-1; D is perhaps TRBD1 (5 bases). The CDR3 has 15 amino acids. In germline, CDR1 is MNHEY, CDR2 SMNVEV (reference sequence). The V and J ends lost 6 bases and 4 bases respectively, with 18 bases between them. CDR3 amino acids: CASSQGPVAGTEAFF. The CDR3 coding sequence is TGTGCCAGCAGCCAGGGTCCGGTGGCCGGCACTGAAGCTTTCTTT.

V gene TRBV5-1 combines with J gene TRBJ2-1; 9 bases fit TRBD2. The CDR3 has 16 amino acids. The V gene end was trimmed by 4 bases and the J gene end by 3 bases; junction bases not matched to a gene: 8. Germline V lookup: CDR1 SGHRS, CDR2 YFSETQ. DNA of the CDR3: TGCGCCAGCAGCACACAACTAGCGGGCCTCTACAATGAGCAGTTCTTC. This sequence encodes CASSTQLAGLYNEQFF.

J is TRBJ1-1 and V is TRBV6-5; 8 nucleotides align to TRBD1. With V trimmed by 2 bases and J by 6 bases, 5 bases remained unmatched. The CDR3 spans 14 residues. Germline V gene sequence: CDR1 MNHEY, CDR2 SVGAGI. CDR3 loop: CASSYDRGGAEAFF. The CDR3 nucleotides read TGTGCCAGCAGTTACGACAGGGGTGGGGCTGAAGCTTTCTTT.

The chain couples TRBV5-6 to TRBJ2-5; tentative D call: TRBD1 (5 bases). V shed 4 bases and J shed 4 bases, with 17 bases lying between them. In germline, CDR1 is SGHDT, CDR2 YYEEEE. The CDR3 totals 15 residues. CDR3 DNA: TGTGCCAGCAGCCCGTTAGGGGCTGCAGGAGAGACCCAGTACTTC. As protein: CASSPLGAAGETQYF.

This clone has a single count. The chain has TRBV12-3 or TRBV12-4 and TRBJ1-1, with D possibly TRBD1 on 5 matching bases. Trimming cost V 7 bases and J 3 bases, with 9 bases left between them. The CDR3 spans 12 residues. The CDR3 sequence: CASTWGDTEAFF. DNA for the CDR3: TGTGCCAGCACCTGGGGGGACACTGAAGCTTTCTTT.

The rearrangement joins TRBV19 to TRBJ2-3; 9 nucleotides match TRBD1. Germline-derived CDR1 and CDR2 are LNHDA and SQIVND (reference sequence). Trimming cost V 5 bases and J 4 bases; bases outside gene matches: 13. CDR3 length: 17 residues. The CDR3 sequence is CASSLSGTGMWADTQYF. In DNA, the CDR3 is TGTGCCAGTAGTCTGTCCGGGACAGGGATGTGGGCAGATACGCAGTATTTT.

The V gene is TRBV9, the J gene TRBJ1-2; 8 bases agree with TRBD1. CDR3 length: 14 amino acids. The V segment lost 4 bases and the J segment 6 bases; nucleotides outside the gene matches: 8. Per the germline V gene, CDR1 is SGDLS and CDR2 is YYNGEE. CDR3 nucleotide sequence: TGTGCCAGCAGCAAGCCGGGACAGGAGAATGGCTACACCTTC. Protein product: CASSKPGQENGYTF.

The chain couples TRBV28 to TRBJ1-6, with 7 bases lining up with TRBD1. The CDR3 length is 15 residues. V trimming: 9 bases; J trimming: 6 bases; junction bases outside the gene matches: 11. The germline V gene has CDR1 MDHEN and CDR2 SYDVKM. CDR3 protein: CASWGRGRFNSPLHF. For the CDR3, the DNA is TGTGCCAGTTGGGGCAGGGGGAGATTTAATTCACCCCTCCACTTT.

The CDR3 DNA is TGTGCCACCAGTGGCGGACTCCACACAGATACGCAGTATTTT. Protein sequence: CATSGGLHTDTQYF. The V gene is TRBV24-1, the J gene TRBJ2-3, with a tentative D call TRBD2 (5 bases). V gave up 5 bases and J gave up 2 bases, with 10 bases separating them. The CDR3 has 14 residues. Looked up from germline, CDR1 is KGHDR and CDR2 is SFDVKD.

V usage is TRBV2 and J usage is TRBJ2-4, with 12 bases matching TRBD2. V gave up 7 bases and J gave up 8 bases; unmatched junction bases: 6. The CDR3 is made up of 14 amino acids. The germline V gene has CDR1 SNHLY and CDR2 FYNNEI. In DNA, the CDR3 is TGTGCCAGCACCAGCCTAGCGGGGGGGGACATTCAGTACTTC. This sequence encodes CASTSLAGGDIQYF.